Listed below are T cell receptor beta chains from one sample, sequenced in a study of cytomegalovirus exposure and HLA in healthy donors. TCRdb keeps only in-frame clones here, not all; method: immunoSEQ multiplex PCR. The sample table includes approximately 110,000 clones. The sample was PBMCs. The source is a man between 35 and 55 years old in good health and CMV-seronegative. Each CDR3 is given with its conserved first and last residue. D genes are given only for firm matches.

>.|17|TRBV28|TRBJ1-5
TGTGCCAGCACCCCCCCTCGGGGGGTAAACAGCAATCAGCCCCAGCATTTT
CASTPPRGVNSNQPQHF
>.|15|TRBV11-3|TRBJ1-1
TGTGCCAGCAGCTTAGGTGGAGGGGTGAACACTGAAGCTTTCTTT
CASSLGGGVNTEAFF
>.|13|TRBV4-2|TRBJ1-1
TGTGCCAGCAGCCTTAATTATCAGGCTGGCGCTTTCTTT
CASSLNYQAGAFF
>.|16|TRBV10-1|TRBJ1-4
TGCGCCAGCAGACAAAGACAGGAGCGAACTAATGAAAAACTGTTTTTT
CASRQRQERTNEKLFF
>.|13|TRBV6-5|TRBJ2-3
TGTGCCAGCACAGGACTAATCACAGATACGCAGTATTTT
CASTGLITDTQYF
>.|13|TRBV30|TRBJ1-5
TGTGCCTGGAGTCCAGGGGAGAATCAGCCCCAGCATTTT
CAWSPGENQPQHF
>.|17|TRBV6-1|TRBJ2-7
TGTGCCAGCAGTGTCGACTTCCGCGATATTCCCCCCTACGAGCAGTACTTC
CASSVDFRDIPPYEQYF
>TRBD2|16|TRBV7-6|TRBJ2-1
TGTGCCAGCAGCTCTCCTATGACTAGCGGCAACAATGAGCAGTTCTTC
CASSSPMTSGNNEQFF
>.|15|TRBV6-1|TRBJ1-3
TGTGCCAGCAGGATCGGACAGTCCCCTGGAAACACCATATATTTT
CASRIGQSPGNTIYF
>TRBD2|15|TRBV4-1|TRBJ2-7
TGCGCCAGCGCGAGCCTGGGACTAGCGGGAAGCGAGCAGTACTTC
CASASLGLAGSEQYF
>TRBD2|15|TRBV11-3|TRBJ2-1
TGTGCCAGCAGCTTTGGGACTAGCGAATACAATGAGCAGTTCTTC
CASSFGTSEYNEQFF
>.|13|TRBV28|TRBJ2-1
TGTGCCAGCAGTCCCCCGCGGTTAGGAAGGCAGTTCTTC
CASSPPRLGRQFF
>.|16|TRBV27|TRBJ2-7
TGTGCCACCGCACTATCCCGGTCCTTTTGGGCCTACGAGCAGTACTTC
CATALSRSFWAYEQYF
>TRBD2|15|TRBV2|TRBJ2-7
TGTGCCAGCATTTTTGGACTAGCGGGATTCTACGAGCAGTACTTC
CASIFGLAGFYEQYF
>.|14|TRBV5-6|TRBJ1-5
TGTGCCTCTTCGAAAAGGGAGGGCAATCAGCCCCAGCATTTT
CASSKREGNQPQHF
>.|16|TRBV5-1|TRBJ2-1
TGCGCCAGCAGCTTGGAAACAGGGCTGTACTACAATGAGCAGTTCTTC
CASSLETGLYYNEQFF
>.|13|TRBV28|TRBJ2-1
TGTGCCACCCTAGCGAGAAGTTACAATGAGCAGTTCTTC
CATLARSYNEQFF
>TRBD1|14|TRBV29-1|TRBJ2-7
TGCAGCGTTGCGAAAGACAGGGCCTCCAACGAGCAGTACTTC
CSVAKDRASNEQYF
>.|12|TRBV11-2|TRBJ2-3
TGTGCCAGCAGCTTAAGGGGGGGTACGCAGTATTTT
CASSLRGGTQYF
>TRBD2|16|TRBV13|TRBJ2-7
TGTGCCAGCAGCTTAGGCCGGGCTAGCGGGACCGGCGAGCAGTACTTC
CASSLGRASGTGEQYF
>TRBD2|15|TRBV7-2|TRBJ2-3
TGTGCCAGCAGCTTAGGTAGCGGGTCGACAGATACGCAGTATTTT
CASSLGSGSTDTQYF
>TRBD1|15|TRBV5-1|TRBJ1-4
TGCGCCAGCTGGACAGGGGAAGGGTCTAATGAAAAACTGTTTTTT
CASWTGEGSNEKLFF
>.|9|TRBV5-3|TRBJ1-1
TGTGCCAGAGGGGCCGAAGCTTTCTTT
CARGAEAFF